One sample yielded the 25 T cell receptor beta chains listed below, sequenced in a study of T cell responses to AZD1222 COVID-19 vaccine. The assay was immunoSEQ multiplex PCR, and TCRdb's table has in-frame clones only and misses some. Here the sample spans roughly 120,000 clones, about 86% being singletons. The material was peripheral blood, obtained on day 0 of AZD1222 vaccination. The receptors stem from an adult in good health.

The CDR3 nucleotides read TGTGCCAGCAGCTTGTTTAGTGACAGGGATCAGCCCCAGCATTTT. It translates to CASSLFSDRDQPQHF. This chain uses TRBV5-6 with TRBJ1-5; 7 bases are a match to TRBD1. Unmatched junction bases numbered 6, after V lost 1 base and J lost 5 bases. Per the germline V gene, CDR1 is SGHDT and CDR2 is YYEEEE. This CDR3 spans 15 amino acids.

The rearrangement links TRBV18 to TRBJ1-2, with 7 bases that match TRBD1. Germline V gene data show CDR1 as KGHSH and CDR2 as LQKENI. The CDR3 is 15 residues long. Germline trimming cut 2 bases from V and 2 bases from J; bases unmatched to any gene: 5. CDR3 in amino acids: CASSPDPGQNYGYTF. CDR3 bases: TGTGCCAGCTCACCAGACCCGGGACAGAACTATGGCTACACCTTC.

The chain employs TRBV6-5 and TRBJ2-2, with 8 bases fitting TRBD2. Trimming took 6 bases from V and 2 from J; bases not matched to a gene: 5. Looked up from germline, CDR1 is MNHEY and CDR2 is SVGAGI. This CDR3 comprises 15 residues. DNA of the CDR3: TGTGCCAGCAGCCAAGCGGGAGCAAACACCGGGGAGCTGTTTTTT. Translating gives CASSQAGANTGELFF.

This clone was observed once. V is TRBV18 and J is TRBJ2-7; D gene unclear. Trimming cost V 0 bases and J 0 bases, with 9 bases left between them. CDR1 KGHSH and CDR2 LQKENI come from the germline V gene. CDR3 length equals 15 residues. The CDR3 DNA follows: TGTGCCAGCTCACCACCGGGTTCGGACTCCTACGAGCAGTACTTC. Its protein product is CASSPPGSDSYEQYF.

The chain joins TRBV9 to TRBJ1-3; tentative D call: TRBD1 (6 bases). The V gene lost 3 bases and the J gene lost 8 bases, with 21 bases spanning the gap. CDR1 and CDR2 (germline): SGDLS, YYNGEE. This CDR3 spans 16 amino acids. CDR3 nucleotide sequence: TGTGCCAGCAGCGCCCATTTAGAGGGGGGTTCTGACACCATATATTTT. Its translation is CASSAHLEGGSDTIYF.

The V call is TRBV18, the J call TRBJ1-6, with D perhaps matching TRBD1 (5 bases). The V end lost 1 base, the J end lost 10 bases, and 11 bases lay between the germline ends. Germline CDR1 reads KGHSH; CDR2 reads LQKENI. The CDR3 is 14 amino acids. CDR3 region: CASSPQGPGSPLHF. The CDR3, as DNA: TGTGCCAGCTCACCACAAGGGCCAGGGTCACCCCTCCACTTT.

The chain combines TRBV2 with TRBJ1-1; D possibly corresponds to TRBD1 (5 bases). V was trimmed by 6 bases and J by 4 bases, leaving 18 bases between them. The CDR3 is made up of 15 amino acids. Germline CDR1 is SNHLY and CDR2 is FYNNEI. The CDR3 region has the DNA TGTGCCAGCAGACCGGGACGCCCATATTGCACTGAAGCTTTCTTT. Amino acid sequence: CASRPGRPYCTEAFF.

This rearrangement joins TRBV30 to TRBJ1-1, with D uncertain. CDR1 and CDR2 (germline): GTSNPN, SVGIG (reference sequence). The CDR3 totals 10 residues. With 5 bases removed from V and 3 bases from J, the gap between germline ends came to 4 bases. CDR3 residues: CAWLYTEAFF. The CDR3 bases are TGTGCCTGGTTATACACTGAAGCTTTCTTT.

The V and J genes are TRBV9 and TRBJ1-5; 7 bases fit TRBD1. CDR1 and CDR2 (germline): SGDLS, YYNGEE. The CDR3 runs to 16 residues. The J segment lost 1 base and the V segment lost 7 bases, leaving 11 bases of the junction unmatched. CDR3 amino acids: CASGRRQGESNQPQHF. CDR3 sequence (DNA): TGTGCCAGCGGACGACGACAGGGTGAAAGCAATCAGCCCCAGCATTTT.

The V gene is TRBV9, the J gene TRBJ1-1; tentative D call: TRBD1 (6 bases). V lost 0 bases, J lost 1 base, and 10 bases lay in between. CDR1 is SGDLS and CDR2 is YYNGEE in the germline V gene. The CDR3 extends over 15 amino acids. The CDR3 DNA reads TGTGCCAGCAGCGTAGGGGGACACTCGAACACTGAAGCTTTCTTT. It specifies CASSVGGHSNTEAFF.

The J gene is TRBJ2-7, the V gene TRBV19; a possible D gene is TRBD2 (5 bases). This CDR3 contains 13 residues. The germline V and J ends were trimmed by 2 bases and 0 bases, with 5 bases remaining between them. Germline V gene lookup returns CDR1 LNHDA and CDR2 SQIVND (reference sequence). CDR3 DNA sequence: TGTGCCAGTAGTATACGGGACTCCTACGAGCAGTACTTC. Encoded protein: CASSIRDSYEQYF.

The CDR3 bases are TGTGCCAGCAGTGAGGCCGGGACAGCCTATGGCTACACCTTC. Translation gives CASSEAGTAYGYTF. V usage is TRBV6-1 and J usage is TRBJ1-2, with 7 bases aligning to TRBD1. Germline values: CDR1 MNHNS, CDR2 SASEGT. V shed 3 bases, J shed 4 bases, and the junction held 5 bases outside the gene matches. The CDR3 is 14 residues long.

This CDR3 reads CASSSRGGNTEAFF. For the CDR3, the DNA is TGTGCCAGCAGCTCCCGTGGGGGGAACACTGAAGCTTTCTTT. The V call is TRBV11-2, the J call TRBJ1-1; a weak D match, TRBD1 (5 bases). Germline assignment: CDR1 SGHAT and CDR2 FQNNGV. Trimming took 4 bases from V and 1 from J, leaving 10 bases between them. CDR3 length equals 14 residues.

The rearrangement links TRBV27 to TRBJ1-6; D is unresolved. V shed 2 bases and J shed 6 bases, with 17 bases lying between them. The CDR3 consists of 17 residues. Germline CDR1 and CDR2: MNHEY and SMNVEV (reference sequence). The CDR3 loop reads CASSLGQSVGGNSPLHF. In DNA form, the CDR3 reads TGTGCCAGCAGTTTAGGCCAGAGCGTGGGTGGTAATTCACCCCTCCACTTT.

In its sample, this clone was seen once. V and J are TRBV7-3 and TRBJ2-3; D might be TRBD1 or TRBD2, each matching 5 bases. Germline CDR1 reads SGHTA; CDR2 reads FQGTGA. With 2 bases removed from V and 0 bases from J, the gap between germline ends came to 12 bases. The CDR3 covers 16 residues. For the CDR3, the DNA is TGTGCCAGCAGCTTACTCGGGACCACCAGCACAGATACGCAGTATTTT. This codes for CASSLLGTTSTDTQYF.

The chain links TRBV6-5 to TRBJ1-6; weak D call: TRBD1 (5 bases). The CDR3 runs to 16 residues. The V end lost 0 bases, the J end lost 10 bases, and 16 bases lay between the germline ends. Germline CDR1 MNHEY, CDR2 SVGAGI. The CDR3 here is CASSYSIPGIGSPLHF. For the CDR3, the DNA is TGTGCCAGCAGTTACTCGATTCCAGGGATAGGGTCACCCCTCCACTTT.

The chain has TRBV28 and TRBJ2-5, with 9 bases that match TRBD1. CDR3 length: 18 residues. V lost 5 bases and J lost 5; bases outside the gene matches: 18. In germline, CDR1 is MDHEN, CDR2 SYDVKM. The CDR3 DNA reads as TGTGCCAGCAGTAAACCCTCCCGGGACAGGGTCTCCCGGGAGACCCAGTACTTC. It codes for CASSKPSRDRVSRETQYF.

This clone was seen a single time. The V call is TRBV18, the J call TRBJ1-1, with D tentatively TRBD1 (5 bases). Germline CDR1 KGHSH, CDR2 LQKENI. V lost 3 bases and J lost 1, with 9 bases in between. This CDR3 is built from 14 residues. CDR3 residues: CASSPPRGNTEAFF. In nucleotides, the CDR3 is TGTGCCAGCTCACCTCCGAGGGGGAACACTGAAGCTTTCTTT.

This clone appeared a few times. The gene calls are TRBV30 and TRBJ2-1, with 15 bases aligning to TRBD2. CDR1 is GTSNPN, CDR2 SVGIG, per germline (reference sequence). The V segment lost 1 base and the J segment 9 bases; nucleotides outside the gene matches: 7. This CDR3 spans 16 amino acids. The CDR3 loop is CAWSDWTSGRATEQFF. DNA for the CDR3: TGTGCCTGGAGTGATTGGACTAGCGGGAGGGCCACTGAGCAGTTCTTC. Full variable domain (remainder filled in from reference TRBV30 and TRBJ2-1): SQTIHQWPATLVQPVGSPLSLECTVEGTSNPNLYWYRQAAGRGLQLLFYSVGIGQISSEVPQNLSASRPQDRQFILSSKKLLLSDSGFYLCAWSDWTSGRATEQFFGPGTRLTVL.

The chain combines TRBV28 with TRBJ2-1, with 8 bases matching TRBD2. This CDR3 is built from 16 residues. Germline V gives CDR1 MDHEN, CDR2 SYDVKM. The trim removed 2 bases at V and 4 bases at J, leaving 7 bases unmatched. CDR3 sequence: CASSLRWRGVYNEQFF. CDR3 in DNA: TGTGCCAGCAGTTTACGGTGGCGGGGGGTATACAATGAGCAGTTCTTC.

V and J are TRBV3-1 (or the pseudogene TRBV3-2) and TRBJ2-7, with D possibly matching TRBD1 (6 bases). CDR3 length: 15 amino acids. Germline lookup yields CDR1 LGHDT and CDR2 YNNKEL (reference sequence). V lost 4 bases, J lost 4 bases, and 17 bases lay in between. CDR3: CASSRGHMSTYEQYF. As DNA, the CDR3 is TGTGCCAGCAGCCGGGGACATATGTCGACTTACGAGCAGTACTTC.

The chain is built from TRBV2 and TRBJ1-6; tentative D call: TRBD1 (5 bases). This CDR3 region has 16 residues. Germline V CDR1 and CDR2: SNHLY, FYNNEI. V was shortened by 1 base and J by 10 bases, with 17 bases between the two germline ends. The CDR3 reads CASSEGKTGEISPLHF. CDR3 nucleotides: TGTGCCAGCAGTGAAGGTAAAACAGGTGAGATATCACCCCTCCACTTT.

The chain employs TRBV6-5 and TRBJ2-3; 9 bases are a match to TRBD1. Germline values: CDR1 MNHEY, CDR2 SVGAGI. V dropped 8 bases and J dropped 5; count of bases not matched to a gene: 5. The CDR3 has 13 residues. DNA of the CDR3: TGTGCCAGCCGAGGGACAGGGCTAGATACGCAGTATTTT. Translating it yields CASRGTGLDTQYF.

The J gene is TRBJ1-2, the V gene TRBV5-1; D gene unclear. V shed 1 base and J shed 0 bases, with 13 bases lying between them. CDR1 and CDR2 from the germline V gene are SGHRS and YFSETQ. This CDR3 spans 16 amino acids. In DNA form, the CDR3 reads TGCGCCAGCAGCTTGCACCCGCAAACCACTAACTATGGCTACACCTTC. It yields the protein CASSLHPQTTNYGYTF.

V and J are TRBV9 and TRBJ2-5; D call uncertain. This CDR3 has 13 amino acids. Germline V gene data show CDR1 as SGDLS and CDR2 as YYNGEE. V dropped 3 bases and J dropped 3 bases, with 9 bases sitting between them. This chain's CDR3 is CASSATVEETQYF. The CDR3 nucleotides are TGTGCCAGCAGCGCGACCGTAGAAGAGACCCAGTACTTC.